This T cell receptor (beta chain) emerged from a study of beta chain features in type 1 diabetes listed by TCRdb under 2018. General notes on the study: Patients and healthy donors did not differ in mean age, gender distribution, total cell number or subset yield. Across all samples, around 99 million sorted cells were examined, and cell number per subset correlated strongly with RNA yield. In the study, TCRB repertoires of sorted circulating CD4+ T cell subsets from recently diagnosed type 1 diabetes patients were compared with those of matched healthy donors. Regulatory and stem cell-like memory subsets were isolated from only 8 patients and roughly eight healthy donors, whereas naive and central memory subsets came from all 30 or so donors.

Results and caveats for the whole study, not just this receptor: Fewer insertions and more nucleotide deletions at VDJ recombination sites were observed in patients with type 1 diabetes, implying thymic rearrangement abnormalities. Because small numbers of individuals were included in the HLA sub-analyses, any influence of HLA type on TCRB rearrangement was left unresolved. Sequencing cDNA rather than genomic DNA could over-represent highly expressing activated cells, although activation and CD3 levels did not differ between groups. Naive, central memory and regulatory TCRB repertoires appeared to be more alike among patients than among healthy donors. In all four CD4+ subsets, TCRB CDR3 length was moderately but significantly shorter in type 1 diabetes patients. Shorter templates might have been favored by PCR, but patient and control samples were amplified and corrected together, so both groups would have been affected equally by any skew.

CDR1 and CDR2, per the germline V gene, are SGHTS and YDEGEE. The germline V end is reduced by 4 bases and the J end by 7 bases; junction bases left unmatched: 4. Including the terminal cysteine and phenylalanine, the CDR3 comprises 13 residues. The retained sequence is limited to the CDR3, 39 bases, with the frame set at the first base. Turning to this clone: There is no known antigen for this receptor. The sample holds no much larger clone one base away, and base qualities are not on file.

The entire amount of isolated RNA was reverse transcribed using the High Capacity cDNA Reverse Transcription Kit, so the sequenced TCRB transcripts were expressed ones. Naive, central memory and regulatory T cell samples underwent deep immunoSEQ sequencing, averaging about 3.57 million total reads per sample. Sorted cells were lysed in RLT buffer, and RNA was extracted using DNase-treated RNeasy Micro or Mini kits according to cell number. To prevent cross-contamination, every cell subset was processed on its own, while patient and healthy donor samples were processed together. TCRB sequences were amplified from cDNA with the immunoSEQ multiplex PCR, producing 87-bp fragments spanning the CDR3 region. Amplicons were sequenced on the Illumina HiSeq platform. From the authors' description of their analysis: PCR bias was corrected computationally using synthetic template baselines, and reads within Hamming distance 2 were collapsed, with unmergeable singletons discarded. Reads were aligned to IMGT to assign V, D and J genes, CDR3 length, and insertions or deletions at six rearrangement sites. Within each subset, clonotype counts were normalized to sorted cell number, after which true diversity and Gini coefficients were computed with the tcR R package. Repertoire sharing was quantified using the overlap coefficient calculated on TCRB nucleotide sequences. The immuneACCESS repertoire file appears here via TCRdb, limited to in-frame rearrangements. These files lack a portion of the clones; in checked studies, under half of the deficit traces to unresolved V genes, and the cause of the others is not known. The V and J calls and clone size are taken from that table; D and trimming were inferred from the DNA. Counted in this sample were more than 50,000 clones; approximately 59% of them appeared once. The ten largest account for roughly 2% of the sample.

A single peripheral blood draw of approximately 0.11 L on average was collected from each donor into heparinised tubes. A BD FACSAria II and a panel including CD45RO, CCR7, CD25, CD127, CD95 and CD27 were used to sort naive, central memory, regulatory and stem cell-like memory CD4+ T cells. Purity was above 95% for every sorted population. Right away, PBMCs were isolated by Lymphoprep density gradient centrifugation and were stained directly, with no culture step. Samples were stained and sorted in pairs, with one healthy donor and one patient per experiment, so that batch effects were minimized. The sequencing sample was made of Tregs from blood. This specimen's cell subset or site label, per the study, means: regulatory CD4+ T cells. The receptor's source is a woman aged 18-29 years in good health. The receptor chain draws on TRBV5-8 and TRBJ1-1, with 10 bases in between that match TRBD1. The bases are TGTGCCAGCAGCGCGGGACAGGGGTTTGAAGCTTTCTTT. It specifies CASSAGQGFEAFF. Extended through the reference TRBV5-8 and TRBJ1-1 proteins, this CDR3 yields the full variable domain: EAGVTQSPTHLIKTRGQQATLRCSPISGHTSVYWYQQALGLGLQFLLWYDEGEERNRGNFPPRFSGRQFPNYSSELNVNALELEDSALYLCASSAGQGFEAFFGQGTRLTVV.